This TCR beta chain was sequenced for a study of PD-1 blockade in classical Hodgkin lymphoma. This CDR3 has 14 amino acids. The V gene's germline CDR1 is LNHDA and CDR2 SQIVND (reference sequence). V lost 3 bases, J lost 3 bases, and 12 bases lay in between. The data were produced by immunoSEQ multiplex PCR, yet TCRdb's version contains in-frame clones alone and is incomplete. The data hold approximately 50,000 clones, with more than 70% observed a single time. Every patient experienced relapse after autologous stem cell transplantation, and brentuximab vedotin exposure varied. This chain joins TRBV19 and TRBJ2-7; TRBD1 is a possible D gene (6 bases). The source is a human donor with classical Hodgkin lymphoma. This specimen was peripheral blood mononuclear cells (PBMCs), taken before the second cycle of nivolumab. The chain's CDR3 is CASSILGQSYEQYF. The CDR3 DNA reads TGTGCCAGTAGTATCCTCGGACAGAGCTACGAGCAGTACTTC.